This passage covers 32 T cell receptor beta chains from one sample sequenced in a study of T cell responses to AZD1222 COVID-19 vaccine. Assay: immunoSEQ multiplex PCR; the TCRdb copy retains only in-frame clones and omits some. The profile shows 70,000 to 90,000 clones, approximately 89% of them singletons. The sample was peripheral blood, taken on day 0 of AZD1222 vaccination. Receptors originate from an adult in good health.

The V gene is TRBV5-6, the J gene TRBJ1-1, with D hard to call. The CDR3 sequence is 16 residues long. V dropped 0 bases and J dropped 0 bases, with 12 bases sitting between them. CDR1 is SGHDT and CDR2 is YYEEEE in the germline V gene. The CDR3 DNA reads TGTGCCAGCAGCTTGGAGTGGCGCGGGGTGAACACTGAAGCTTTCTTT. Translating gives CASSLEWRGVNTEAFF.

V usage is TRBV6-5 and J usage is TRBJ1-5, with 10 positions matching TRBD1. There are 15 residues in the CDR3. The germline V gene has CDR1 MNHEY and CDR2 SVGAGI. Trimming cost V 5 bases and J 4 bases; bases outside gene matches: 5. As DNA, the CDR3 is TGTGCCAGCAGTCGGGACAGGGGCAGTAATCAGCCCCAGCATTTT. This encodes CASSRDRGSNQPQHF.

The chain employs TRBV7-2 and TRBJ2-1; TRBD2 matches at 10 bases. This CDR3 has 13 residues. V lost 5 bases, J lost 8 bases, and 3 bases stayed unmatched. Germline V CDR1 and CDR2: SGHTA, FQGNSA. The CDR3 nucleotides read TGTGCCAGCAGCCACAGCGGGAGGGATGAGCAGTTCTTC. This gives the protein CASSHSGRDEQFF.

The sample holds a few counts of this clone. The rearrangement joins TRBV7-6 to TRBJ1-6; D call uncertain. Germline V lookup: CDR1 SGHVS, CDR2 FNYEAQ. This CDR3 comprises 15 residues. The ends were cut back, 5 bases at V and 7 bases at J, with 15 bases in the middle. The CDR3 loop is CASSPRASGNSPLHF. The DNA for the CDR3 is TGTGCCAGCAGCCCACGGGCCTCGGGGAATTCACCCCTCCACTTT.

The V and J genes are TRBV11-2 and TRBJ2-1; D uncertain. The CDR3 has 13 residues. Trimming removed 1 base at V and 7 bases at J, with 8 bases between. CDR1 and CDR2 (germline): SGHAT, FQNNGV. The CDR3 nucleotides are TGTGCCAGCAGCTTAGTGGGTGTTAATGAGCAGTTCTTC. This codes for CASSLVGVNEQFF.

This clone was detected only a few times. The chain uses TRBV10-1 and TRBJ1-1, with D perhaps matching TRBD1 (6 bases). Germline CDR1 and CDR2: WNHNN and SYGVQD (reference sequence). Deletions cut 4 bases from V and 5 bases from J, with 17 bases between. The CDR3 is 15 residues long. The CDR3 sequence: CASSASQGLGTEAFF. The CDR3 DNA follows: TGCGCCAGCAGTGCTTCACAGGGTTTGGGAACTGAAGCTTTCTTT.

The V call is TRBV19, the J call TRBJ1-5; 7 bases match TRBD1. V gave up 5 bases and J gave up 6 bases; unmatched junction bases: 10. CDR1 and CDR2 from the germline V gene are LNHDA and SQIVND (reference sequence). The CDR3 contains 15 residues. The CDR3 loop is CASSSPGGAGQPQHF. The DNA of the CDR3 is TGTGCCAGTAGTTCCCCAGGGGGTGCGGGTCAGCCCCAGCATTTT.

A word on this clone: The germline gene is not matched at one end of the junction; a read error may be the cause. The CDR3 DNA reads TGTGCCAGTAGGATAGAACAGGGATCTGGAAACACCATATATTTT. It translates to CASRIEQGSGNTIYF. The chain links TRBV19 to TRBJ1-3, with D possibly being TRBD1 (6 bases). Germline CDR1 LNHDA, CDR2 SQIVND (reference sequence). This CDR3 spans 15 amino acids.

The V and J genes are TRBV6-6 and TRBJ1-5, with TRBD1 identical over 8 bases. The CDR3 totals 14 residues. Germline loops: CDR1 MNHNY, CDR2 SVGAGI (reference sequence). V was clipped by 5 bases and J by 7 bases; unmatched bases: 7. CDR3 coding DNA: TGTGCCAGCAGTCCGTCAGGGGGCCGACAGCCCCAGCATTTT. This translates into CASSPSGGRQPQHF.

The chain employs TRBV24-1 and TRBJ2-1; D gene uncertain. V shed 2 bases and J shed 4 bases, with 8 bases lying between them. The CDR3 is 14 residues long. Per germline, CDR1 KGHDR and CDR2 SFDVKD. Here the CDR3 reads CATSDSGSYNEQFF. The CDR3 DNA reads as TGTGCCACCAGTGATTCGGGCAGTTACAATGAGCAGTTCTTC.

The genes are TRBV7-9 and TRBJ1-1; tentative D call: TRBD1 (5 bases). Trimming left V 3 bases short and J 1 base short, with 12 bases between. CDR3 length: 15 amino acids. Per the germline V gene, CDR1 is SEHNR and CDR2 is FQNEAQ (reference sequence). Written as DNA, the CDR3 is TGTGCCAGCAGCTTGACAGCAAATTCGAACACTGAAGCTTTCTTT. This codes for CASSLTANSNTEAFF.

The chain links TRBV11-3 to TRBJ2-2; D is perhaps TRBD1 or TRBD2 (6 bases each). The germline V gene has CDR1 SGHNT and CDR2 YENEEA. Trimming pared 8 bases from V and 1 base from J, leaving 14 bases between. The CDR3 has 15 residues. The CDR3 DNA reads as TGTGCCAGCTCAAAGGGGGGTGTGAACACCGGGGAGCTGTTTTTT. This codes for CASSKGGVNTGELFF. Combining the CDR3 with reference TRBV11-3 and TRBJ2-2 gives the whole variable domain EAGVVQSPRYKIIEKKQPVAFWCNPISGHNTLYWYLQNLGQGPELLIRYENEEAVDDSQLPKDRFSAERLKGVDSTLKIQPAELGDSAVYLCASSKGGVNTGELFFGEGSRLTVL.

The gene calls are TRBV6-1 and TRBJ2-7; tentatively, D is TRBD1 (6 bases). The CDR3 is made up of 14 amino acids. The V gene lost 1 base and the J gene lost 1 base, with 8 bases spanning the gap. CDR1 and CDR2 from the germline V gene are MNHNS and SASEGT. In nucleotides, the CDR3 is TGTGCCAGCAGTGAAGACAGGGTGTCCTACGAGCAGTACTTC. Translating it yields CASSEDRVSYEQYF.

The chain uses TRBV19 and TRBJ2-2, with D tentatively TRBD2 (5 bases). CDR3 length: 17 residues. Germline V lookup: CDR1 LNHDA, CDR2 SQIVND (reference sequence). The ends were cut back, 0 bases at V and 2 bases at J, with 13 bases in the middle. For the CDR3, the DNA is TGTGCCAGTAGTATAGACTTAAGCGGACGTAACACCGGGGAGCTGTTTTTT. This encodes CASSIDLSGRNTGELFF.

V gene TRBV12-3 or TRBV12-4 combines with J gene TRBJ2-7; 7 bases fit TRBD2. Trimming took 3 bases from V and 3 from J; bases not matched to a gene: 2. This CDR3 contains 13 residues. CDR3 protein: CASSFREGYEQYF. The CDR3 bases are TGTGCCAGCAGTTTCAGGGAGGGCTACGAGCAGTACTTC.

The chain has TRBV5-8 and TRBJ1-6; no reliable D call. V lost 4 bases and J 9 bases, leaving 5 bases between the germline ends. The CDR3 is made up of 11 amino acids. Germline values: CDR1 SGHTS, CDR2 YDEGEE. The CDR3 protein is CASSRPSPLHF. Written as DNA, the CDR3 is TGTGCCAGCAGCAGGCCTTCACCCCTCCACTTT.

This clone was picked up a small number of times. The J gene is TRBJ2-5, the V gene TRBV18, with unresolved D. The CDR3 is 11 residues long. V was cut by 6 bases and J by 0 bases, with 2 bases left in between. CDR1 and CDR2 (germline): KGHSH, LQKENI. The CDR3 sequence: CASSYQETQYF. As DNA, the CDR3 is TGTGCCAGCTCGTACCAAGAGACCCAGTACTTC. Using reference TRBV18 and TRBJ2-5 for the parts outside the CDR3, the full variable domain is NAGVMQNPRHLVRRRGQEARLRCSPMKGHSHVYWYRQLPEEGLKFMVYLQKENIIDESGMPKERFSAEFPKEGPSILRIQQVVRGDSAAYFCASSYQETQYFGPGTRLLVL.

The rearrangement links TRBV5-1 to TRBJ2-5; D remains ambiguous. Deletions cut 1 base from V and 1 base from J, with 8 bases between. The CDR3 runs to 14 residues. Per the germline V gene, CDR1 is SGHRS and CDR2 is YFSETQ. The DNA for the CDR3 is TGCGCCAGCAGCTTGAGGGCGGTCCAAGAGACCCAGTACTTC. Translated: CASSLRAVQETQYF.

The rearrangement links TRBV5-7 to TRBJ2-6; tentatively, D is TRBD1 (5 bases). TRBV5-7 counts as an open reading frame of uncertain function. The CDR3 has 16 amino acids. V gave up 4 bases and J gave up 0 bases, with 11 bases separating them. CDR3 sequence reads: CASSGNRSSGANVLTF. For the CDR3, the DNA is TGTGCCAGCAGCGGAAACAGGAGCTCTGGGGCCAACGTCCTGACTTTC.

The chain carries TRBV5-1 and TRBJ2-3, with 12 bases identical to TRBD2. Germline V gives CDR1 SGHRS, CDR2 YFSETQ. The length of the CDR3 is 16 residues. Trimming at V came to 0 bases and at J to 4 bases, leaving 3 bases not matched to a gene. DNA for the CDR3: TGCGCCAGCAGCTTGGCCTCTAGCGGGAGGGCAGATACGCAGTATTTT. It encodes CASSLASSGRADTQYF.

The chain recombines TRBV4-3 with TRBJ1-1, with unresolved D. The CDR3 spans 14 residues. Trimming removed 0 bases at V and 10 bases at J, with 15 bases between. Germline V gene data show CDR1 as LGHNA and CDR2 as YSLEER. Written as DNA, the CDR3 is TGCGCCAGCAGCCAAGATCGGATCGGTCGGGTAGCTTTCTTT. The encoded protein is CASSQDRIGRVAFF.

The gene calls are TRBV30 and TRBJ1-1; D uncertain. CDR1 GTSNPN and CDR2 SVGIG come from the germline V gene (reference sequence). The CDR3 runs 13 residues. Trimming took 0 bases from V and 5 from J, leaving 10 bases between them. The CDR3 protein is CAWSVQMGTEAFF. DNA of the CDR3: TGTGCCTGGAGTGTTCAGATGGGGACTGAAGCTTTCTTT. The full variable domain, its missing parts supplied by reference TRBV30 and TRBJ1-1, is SQTIHQWPATLVQPVGSPLSLECTVEGTSNPNLYWYRQAAGRGLQLLFYSVGIGQISSEVPQNLSASRPQDRQFILSSKKLLLSDSGFYLCAWSVQMGTEAFFGQGTRLTVV.

The chain uses TRBV5-1 and TRBJ2-2, with a tentative D call TRBD2 (5 bases). Germline values: CDR1 SGHRS, CDR2 YFSETQ. Trimming took 0 bases from V and 4 from J, leaving 10 bases between them. The CDR3 spans 15 residues. CDR3 amino acids: CASSLGTAGTGELFF. The CDR3 DNA reads as TGCGCCAGCAGCTTGGGGACTGCAGGCACCGGGGAGCTGTTTTTT.

J is TRBJ2-5 and V is TRBV5-1; 7 bases line up with TRBD1. The trim removed 1 base at V and 5 bases at J, leaving 5 bases unmatched. The CDR3 runs 14 residues. Germline values: CDR1 SGHRS, CDR2 YFSETQ. In DNA form, the CDR3 reads TGCGCCAGCAGCTTGCCTGGACAGGAGGAGACCCAGTACTTC. It encodes CASSLPGQEETQYF.

This clone came up once. The chain employs TRBV3-1 (or the pseudogene TRBV3-2) and TRBJ1-3; TRBD1 agrees at 7 bases. This CDR3 has 16 amino acids. The junction had 7 bases not matched to a gene; V was cut back by 1 base and J by 4 bases. Germline V gene data show CDR1 as LGHDT and CDR2 as YNNKEL (reference sequence). CDR3 coding DNA: TGTGCCAGCAGCCAAGTGGAGGGGGCGGGCGGAAACACCATATATTTT. Translated, it gives CASSQVEGAGGNTIYF.

The chain recombines TRBV6-5 with TRBJ2-1; D is unclear. The CDR3 is 15 residues long. V gave up 5 bases and J gave up 1 base, with 12 bases separating them. Per germline, CDR1 MNHEY and CDR2 SVGAGI. The CDR3 region has the DNA TGTGCCAGCAGTCCCGCAGGAAGGTCCTACAATGAGCAGTTCTTC. This sequence encodes CASSPAGRSYNEQFF.

This clone came up once. The V call is TRBV27, the J call TRBJ2-1; 9 bases align to TRBD2. CDR1 and CDR2 (germline): MNHEY, SMNVEV (reference sequence). The J segment lost 6 bases and the V segment lost 2 bases, leaving 8 bases of the junction unmatched. The CDR3 length is 16 residues. DNA of the CDR3: TGTGCCAGCAGTTTAGTCGGGACTAGCTTTATCAATGAGCAGTTCTTC. This gives the protein CASSLVGTSFINEQFF.

V and J are TRBV4-2 and TRBJ2-5, with D possibly called TRBD1 or TRBD2 (5 bases each). The CDR3 length is 16 residues. The V and J ends lost 1 base and 5 bases respectively, with 17 bases between them. Germline values: CDR1 LGHNA, CDR2 YNFKEQ. CDR3 nucleotides: TGTGCCAGCAGCCAAGGAAGGAGTGGCAGGGAGGAGACCCAGTACTTC. This codes for CASSQGRSGREETQYF.

V gene TRBV18 combines with J gene TRBJ2-1, with 8 bases lining up with TRBD2. Germline assignment: CDR1 KGHSH and CDR2 LQKENI. There are 17 residues in the CDR3. V shed 7 bases and J 4 bases; nucleotides not matched to a gene: 15. CDR3 DNA: TGTGCCAGCTTCCGCACCGGGGGGGGCCTACCATACAATGAGCAGTTCTTC. Protein: CASFRTGGGLPYNEQFF.

The V gene is TRBV2, the J gene TRBJ1-5; 7 nucleotides match TRBD1. The CDR3 loop spans 15 amino acids. Trimming took 5 bases from V and 7 from J; bases not matched to a gene: 11. CDR1 and CDR2 (germline): SNHLY, FYNNEI. CDR3: CASSSQGSAGQPQHF. CDR3 coding DNA: TGTGCCAGCAGTTCACAGGGGTCGGCGGGGCAGCCCCAGCATTTT. The complete variable domain, with remaining parts taken from reference TRBV2 and TRBJ1-5, reads EPEVTQTPSHQVTQMGQEVILRCVPISNHLYFYWYRQILGQKVEFLVSFYNNEISEKSEIFDDQFSVERPDGSNFTLKIRSTKLEDSAMYFCASSSQGSAGQPQHFGDGTRLSIL.

The V gene is TRBV19, the J gene TRBJ1-3, with D hard to call. CDR3 length: 16 amino acids. The germline V and J ends were trimmed by 6 bases and 0 bases, with 15 bases remaining between them. Germline V gives CDR1 LNHDA, CDR2 SQIVND (reference sequence). The DNA of the CDR3 is TGTGCCAGTAGGTCGGGAGGCAGCCTCTCTGGAAACACCATATATTTT. This codes for CASRSGGSLSGNTIYF.

This chain uses TRBV5-1 with TRBJ1-6; D perhaps matches TRBD1 (5 bases). Trimming pared 4 bases from V and 9 bases from J, leaving 17 bases between. The length of the CDR3 is 15 residues. Germline V gene sequence: CDR1 SGHRS, CDR2 YFSETQ. The CDR3 coding sequence is TGCGCCAGCAGCCCTACAGGACTCGCCGGTTCACCCCTCCACTTT. It specifies CASSPTGLAGSPLHF.